This TCR beta chain comes out of a study of cytomegalovirus exposure and HLA in healthy donors. As for this clone: Its antigen is currently unknown.

V was cut by 1 base and J by 12 bases, with 10 bases left in between. This CDR3 region has 12 residues. Germline assignment: CDR1 SEHNR and CDR2 FQNEAQ (reference sequence). A multiplex PCR was run with 60 Vbeta primers and 13 Jbeta primers. Some clones are missing from TCRdb's copy, which holds only in-frame ones; the method was immunoSEQ multiplex PCR. The repertoire holds about 160,000 clones, with roughly 72% as singletons. Overall study findings and caveats: Being productive about 90% or about 30% of the time was typical of most TCR beta V segments in an earlier analysis.

The J gene is TRBJ2-1, the V gene TRBV7-9; D may be TRBD1 (6 bases). Sequencing input: PBMCs. This receptor was identified in a middle-aged woman in good health and CMV-seronegative. The CDR3, as DNA: TGTGCCAGCAGCTTAGTGGACAGCGGGCAGTTCTTC. Protein: CASSLVDSGQFF.